The text below deals with one TCR beta chain. The data originate from a study of T cells in Graves' hyperthyroidism and ophthalmopathy. Study in general: Sampling of peripheral blood happened at initial diagnosis, prior to any treatment.

Using RNA transcripts as the source, TCR beta CDR3 regions were amplified. The TCR CDR3 was amplified in a first-round RT-PCR using the HTBI primer set. TCRdb re-called the multiplex PCR reads with MiXCR, one entry per CDR3 protein. The repertoire consists of about 840,000 distinct CDR3 sequences, with about 38% occurring once and the leading ten covering 7.5% to 9.5%. Germline values: CDR1 LGHNA, CDR2 YNFKEQ. This CDR3 spans 14 amino acids. Trimming removed 1 base at V and 9 bases at J, with 13 bases between. The rearrangement joins TRBV4-2 to TRBJ1-5, with a possible D match to TRBD1 (6 bases). Sequenced sample: blood. The source is a man younger than 35 with Graves' hyperthyroidism. The CDR3 DNA reads TGTGCCAGCAGCCAAGTAGGGGGTCTAGGGCCCCAGCATTTT. Translating it yields CASSQVGGLGPQHF.